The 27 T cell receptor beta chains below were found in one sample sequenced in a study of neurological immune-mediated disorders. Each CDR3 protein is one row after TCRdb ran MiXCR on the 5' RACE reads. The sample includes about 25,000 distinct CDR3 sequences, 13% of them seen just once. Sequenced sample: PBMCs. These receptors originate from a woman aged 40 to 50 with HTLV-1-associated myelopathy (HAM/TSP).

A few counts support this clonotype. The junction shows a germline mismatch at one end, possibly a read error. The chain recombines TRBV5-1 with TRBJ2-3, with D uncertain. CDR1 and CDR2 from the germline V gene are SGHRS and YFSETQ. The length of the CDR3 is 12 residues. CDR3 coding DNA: TGCGCCAGCAGCTTGGAGCCAGATACGCAATATTTT. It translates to CASSLEPDTQYF.

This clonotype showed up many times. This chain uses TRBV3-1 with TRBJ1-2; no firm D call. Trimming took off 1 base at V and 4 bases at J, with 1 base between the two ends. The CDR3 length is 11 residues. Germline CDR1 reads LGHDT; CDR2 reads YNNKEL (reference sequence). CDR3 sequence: CASSQGYGYTF. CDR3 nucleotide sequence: TGTGCCAGCAGCCAAGGCTATGGCTACACCTTC.

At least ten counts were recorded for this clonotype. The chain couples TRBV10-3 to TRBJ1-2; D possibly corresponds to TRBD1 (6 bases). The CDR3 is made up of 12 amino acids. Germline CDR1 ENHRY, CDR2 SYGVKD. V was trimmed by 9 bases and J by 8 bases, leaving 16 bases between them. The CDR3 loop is CAISTYREGYTF. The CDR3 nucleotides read TGTGCCATTTCCACCTACAGGGAGGGCTACACCTTC.

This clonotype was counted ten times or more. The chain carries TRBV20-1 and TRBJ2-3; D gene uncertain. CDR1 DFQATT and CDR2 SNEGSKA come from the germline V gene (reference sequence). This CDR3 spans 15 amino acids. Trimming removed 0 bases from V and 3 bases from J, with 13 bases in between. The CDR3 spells CSARDPQLGTDTQYF. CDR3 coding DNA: TGCAGTGCTAGAGATCCACAGTTAGGAACAGATACGCAGTATTTT.

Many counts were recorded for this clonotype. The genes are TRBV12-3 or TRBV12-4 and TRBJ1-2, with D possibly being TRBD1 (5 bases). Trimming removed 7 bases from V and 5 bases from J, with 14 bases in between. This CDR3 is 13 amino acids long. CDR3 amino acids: CASTYDSAYGYTF. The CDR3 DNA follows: TGTGCCAGCACTTACGACAGTGCATATGGCTACACCTTC.

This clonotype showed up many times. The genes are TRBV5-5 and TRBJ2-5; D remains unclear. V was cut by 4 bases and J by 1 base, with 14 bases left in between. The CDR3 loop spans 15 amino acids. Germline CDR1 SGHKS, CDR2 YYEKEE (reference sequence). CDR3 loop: CASSHESPVQETQYF. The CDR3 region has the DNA TGTGCCAGCAGCCATGAATCTCCAGTCCAAGAGACCCAGTACTTC.

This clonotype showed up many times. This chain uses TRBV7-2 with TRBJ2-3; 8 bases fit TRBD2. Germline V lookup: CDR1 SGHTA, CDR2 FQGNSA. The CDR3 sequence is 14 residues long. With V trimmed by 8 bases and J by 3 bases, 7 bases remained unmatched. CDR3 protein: CASRAAGGTDTQYF. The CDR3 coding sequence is TGTGCCAGCCGAGCTGCGGGGGGAACAGATACGCAGTATTTT.

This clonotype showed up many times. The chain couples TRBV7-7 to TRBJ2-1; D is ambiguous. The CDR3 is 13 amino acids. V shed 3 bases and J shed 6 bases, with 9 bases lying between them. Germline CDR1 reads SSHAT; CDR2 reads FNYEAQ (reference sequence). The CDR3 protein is CASSFSRINEQFF. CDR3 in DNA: TGTGCCAGCAGCTTTTCCCGAATCAATGAGCAGTTCTTC. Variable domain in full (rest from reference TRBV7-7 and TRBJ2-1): GAGVSQSPRYKVTKRGQDVTLRCDPISSHATLYWYQQALGQGPEFLTYFNYEAQPDKSGLPSDRFSAERPEGSISTLTIQRTEQRDSAMYRCASSFSRINEQFFGPGTRLTVL.

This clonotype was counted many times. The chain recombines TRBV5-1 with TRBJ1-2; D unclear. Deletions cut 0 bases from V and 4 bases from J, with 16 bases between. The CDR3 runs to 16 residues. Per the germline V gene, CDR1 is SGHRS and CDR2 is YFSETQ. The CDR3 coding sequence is TGCGCCAGCAGCTTGGAATCGGGCAGCAACCTCTATGGCTACACCTTC. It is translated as CASSLESGSNLYGYTF.

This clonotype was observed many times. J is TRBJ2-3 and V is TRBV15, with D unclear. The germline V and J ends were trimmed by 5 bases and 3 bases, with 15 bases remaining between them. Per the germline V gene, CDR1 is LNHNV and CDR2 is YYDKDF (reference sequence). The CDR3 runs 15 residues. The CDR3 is CATSLDLTVTDTQYF. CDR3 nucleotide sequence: TGTGCCACCAGCCTAGACCTGACGGTGACAGATACGCAGTATTTT.

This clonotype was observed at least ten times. This CDR3 is CASSIAGNEKLFF. CDR3 sequence (DNA): TGTGCCAGCAGCATTGCAGGGAATGAAAAACTGTTTTTT. V gene TRBV3-1 combines with J gene TRBJ1-4; TRBD1 might be the D (5 bases). The CDR3 covers 13 residues. The germline V gene encodes CDR1 LGHDT and CDR2 YNNKEL (reference sequence). V dropped 5 bases and J dropped 5 bases, with 9 bases sitting between them.

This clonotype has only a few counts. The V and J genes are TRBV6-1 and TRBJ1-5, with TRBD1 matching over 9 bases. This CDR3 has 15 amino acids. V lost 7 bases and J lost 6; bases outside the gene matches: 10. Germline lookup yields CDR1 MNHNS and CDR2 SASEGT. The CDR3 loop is CASTSGTGNGQPQHF. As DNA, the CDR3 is TGTGCCAGCACTTCAGGGACAGGGAACGGTCAGCCCCAGCATTTT.

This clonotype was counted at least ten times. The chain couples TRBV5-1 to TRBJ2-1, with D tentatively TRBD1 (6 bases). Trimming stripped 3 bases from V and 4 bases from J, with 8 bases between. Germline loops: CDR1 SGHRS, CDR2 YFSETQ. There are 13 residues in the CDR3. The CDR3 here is CASSSGTYNEQFF. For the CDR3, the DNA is TGCGCCAGCAGCTCCGGGACATACAATGAGCAGTTCTTC.

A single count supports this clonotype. CDR3 sequence: CSARVVASLANEQFF. CDR3 in DNA: TGCAGTGCTAGAGTAGTGGCTAGTTTGGCCAATGAGCAGTTCTTC. The genes are TRBV20-1 and TRBJ2-1, with unresolved D. The CDR3 consists of 15 residues. The germline V gene has CDR1 DFQATT and CDR2 SNEGSKA (reference sequence). V was shortened by 1 base and J by 6 bases, with 16 bases between the two germline ends.

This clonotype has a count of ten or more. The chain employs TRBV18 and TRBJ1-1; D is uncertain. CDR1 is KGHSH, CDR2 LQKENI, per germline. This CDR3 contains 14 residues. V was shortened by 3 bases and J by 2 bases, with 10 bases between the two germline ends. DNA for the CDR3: TGTGCCAGCTCACCGGGAGGGCTTAACACTGAAGCTTTCTTT. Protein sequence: CASSPGGLNTEAFF.

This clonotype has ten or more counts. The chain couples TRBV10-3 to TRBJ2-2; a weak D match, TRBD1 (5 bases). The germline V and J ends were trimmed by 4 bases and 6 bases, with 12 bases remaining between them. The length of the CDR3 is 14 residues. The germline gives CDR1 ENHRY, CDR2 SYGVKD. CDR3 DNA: TGTGCCATCAGTGGCAGGGAACCCCCCGGGGAGCTGTTTTTT. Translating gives CAISGREPPGELFF.

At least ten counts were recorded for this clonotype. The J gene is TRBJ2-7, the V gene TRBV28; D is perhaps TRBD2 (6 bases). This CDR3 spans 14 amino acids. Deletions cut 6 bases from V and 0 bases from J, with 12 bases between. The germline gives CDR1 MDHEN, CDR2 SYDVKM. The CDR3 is CASSPTGVSYEQYF. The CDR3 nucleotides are TGTGCCAGCAGCCCGACGGGAGTCTCCTACGAGCAGTACTTC.

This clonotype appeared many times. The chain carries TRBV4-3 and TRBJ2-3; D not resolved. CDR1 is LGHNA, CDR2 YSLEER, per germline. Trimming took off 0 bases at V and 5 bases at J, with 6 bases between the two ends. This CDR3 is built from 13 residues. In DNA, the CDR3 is TGCGCCAGCAGCCAAGATTATCAAGATACGCAGTATTTT. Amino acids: CASSQDYQDTQYF.

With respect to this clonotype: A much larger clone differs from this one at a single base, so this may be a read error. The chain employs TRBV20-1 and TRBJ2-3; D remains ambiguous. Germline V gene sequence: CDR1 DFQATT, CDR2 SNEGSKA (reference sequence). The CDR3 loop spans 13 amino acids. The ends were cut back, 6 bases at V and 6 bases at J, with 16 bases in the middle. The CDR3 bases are TGCAGTGCCCAGAGCCTGGGTATCGATACGCAGTATTTT. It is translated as CSAQSLGIDTQYF.

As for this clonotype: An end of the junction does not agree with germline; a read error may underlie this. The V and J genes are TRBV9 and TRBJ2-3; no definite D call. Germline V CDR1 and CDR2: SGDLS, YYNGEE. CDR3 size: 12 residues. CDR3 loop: CTSSTYTDTQYF. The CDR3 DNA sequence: TGTACCAGCAGCACCTACACAGATACGCAGTATTTT.

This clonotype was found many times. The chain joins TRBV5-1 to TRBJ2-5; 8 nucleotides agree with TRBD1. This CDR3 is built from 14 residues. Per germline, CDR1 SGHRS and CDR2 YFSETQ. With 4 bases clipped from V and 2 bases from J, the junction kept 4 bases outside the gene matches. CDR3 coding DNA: TGCGCCAGCAGCGCCGGGACAGGACAAGAGACCCAGTACTTC. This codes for CASSAGTGQETQYF.

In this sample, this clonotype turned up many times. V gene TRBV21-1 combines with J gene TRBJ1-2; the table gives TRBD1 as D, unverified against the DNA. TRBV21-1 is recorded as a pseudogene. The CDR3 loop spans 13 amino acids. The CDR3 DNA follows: TGTGCCAGCAGCAACCAGGGGACTTATGGCTACACCTTC. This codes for CASSNQGTYGYTF.

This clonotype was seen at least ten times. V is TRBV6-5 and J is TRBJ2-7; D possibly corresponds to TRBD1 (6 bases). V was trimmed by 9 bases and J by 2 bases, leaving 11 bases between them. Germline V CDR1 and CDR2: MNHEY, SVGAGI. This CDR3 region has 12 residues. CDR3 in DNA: TGTGCCAGGGAGGACAGTCCCTACGAGCAGTACTTC. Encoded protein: CAREDSPYEQYF.

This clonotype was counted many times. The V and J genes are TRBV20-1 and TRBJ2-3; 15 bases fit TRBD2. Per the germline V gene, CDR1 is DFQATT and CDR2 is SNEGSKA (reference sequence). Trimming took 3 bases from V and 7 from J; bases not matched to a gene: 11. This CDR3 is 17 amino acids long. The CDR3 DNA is TGCAGTGCTAGCCCAAAAGGGGGGACTAGCGGGAGGAATACGCAGTATTTT. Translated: CSASPKGGTSGRNTQYF.

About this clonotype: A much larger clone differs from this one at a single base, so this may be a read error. CDR3 in DNA: TGCAGTGCTAGACCTTCCGGGGGGGTCTACAATGAGCAGTCCTTC. Its protein is CSARPSGGVYNEQSF. The chain is built from TRBV20-1 and TRBJ2-1; 8 bases align to TRBD2. Germline V lookup: CDR1 DFQATT, CDR2 SNEGSKA (reference sequence). CDR3 length: 15 amino acids.

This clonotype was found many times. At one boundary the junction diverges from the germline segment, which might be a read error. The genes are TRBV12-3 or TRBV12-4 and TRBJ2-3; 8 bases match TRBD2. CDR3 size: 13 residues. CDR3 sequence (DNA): TGTGCCAGCAGTCGGACTAGCACGGATACGCAGTATTTT. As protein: CASSRTSTDTQYF.

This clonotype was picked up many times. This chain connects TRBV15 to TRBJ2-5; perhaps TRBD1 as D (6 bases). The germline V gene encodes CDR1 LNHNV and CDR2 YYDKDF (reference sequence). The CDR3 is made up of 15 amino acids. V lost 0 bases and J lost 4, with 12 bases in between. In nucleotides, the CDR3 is TGTGCCACCAGCAGAGATCTGGCCAGGGGAGAGACCCAGTACTTC. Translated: CATSRDLARGETQYF.